The rows below give T cell receptor beta chains drawn from one sample of a study of stem cell transplantation in POMP-related autoinflammatory disease. Clones were read by immunoSEQ multiplex PCR, and TCRdb kept only the in-frame ones, dropping some. The sample has roughly 70,000 clones, roughly 91% seen once; the top ten hold about 0.69%. Sequences were derived from CD4+ T cells from PBMCs, sampled after stem cell transplantation. The receptors derive from a human patient with POMP-related autoinflammation and immune dysregulation (PRAID). Part of the T cell pool may stem from the graft donor. Both conserved end residues are part of each CDR3. Fields, in order: D gene, V gene, J gene, CDR3 protein, CDR3 DNA. D genes are given only for firm matches.

>.|TRBV11-3|TRBJ2-2
CASSWQAFGELFF
TGTGCCAGCAGCTGGCAGGCGTTCGGGGAGCTGTTTTTT
>.|TRBV5-1|TRBJ2-3
CASSLAAATSTDTQYF
TGCGCCAGCAGCTTGGCCGCGGCGACTAGCACAGATACGCAGTATTTT
>.|TRBV5-4|TRBJ1-5
CASSLGDNQPQHF
TGTGCCAGCAGCTTAGGTGATAATCAGCCCCAGCATTTT
>TRBD1|TRBV9|TRBJ1-5
CASSESTGANQPQHF
TGTGCCAGCAGCGAATCGACAGGGGCCAATCAGCCCCAGCATTTT
>.|TRBV19|TRBJ2-7
CASRPRGRYEQYF
TGTGCCAGTAGACCCAGGGGGAGGTACGAGCAGTACTTC
>TRBD1|TRBV4-2|TRBJ1-5
CASSARGRGQGQPQHF
TGTGCCAGCAGCGCCCGCGGGAGGGGGCAGGGTCAGCCCCAGCATTTT
>.|TRBV9|TRBJ2-7
CASSPDVGTRYEQYF
TGTGCCAGCAGCCCCGATGTAGGGACCCGCTACGAGCAGTACTTC
>.|TRBV5-4|TRBJ1-2
CASSFTRANYGYTF
TGTGCCAGCAGCTTTACCAGGGCTAACTATGGCTACACCTTC
>.|TRBV4-1|TRBJ1-6
CASSQVANRLSDNSPLHF
TGCGCCAGCAGCCAAGTGGCGAACAGGCTTAGTGATAATTCACCCCTCCACTTT
>.|TRBV30|TRBJ2-1
CAWRPGLDAYNEQFF
TGTGCCTGGAGGCCGGGACTGGACGCCTACAATGAGCAGTTCTTC
>.|TRBV3-1/TRBV3-2|TRBJ1-2
CASSLKGPANYGYTF
TGTGCCAGCAGCCTTAAGGGGCCCGCTAACTATGGCTACACCTTC
>.|TRBV5-1|TRBJ2-1
CASSLGSYNEQFF
TGCGCCAGCAGCTTGGGTTCCTACAATGAGCAGTTCTTC
>TRBD1|TRBV28|TRBJ2-1
CASRRQGGNEQFF
TGTGCCAGCAGGAGACAGGGCGGCAATGAGCAGTTCTTC
>TRBD1|TRBV9|TRBJ2-7
CASSVAWTGGYEQYF
TGTGCCAGCAGCGTAGCATGGACAGGGGGCTACGAGCAGTACTTC
>.|TRBV7-9|TRBJ2-5
CASTWYQETQYF
TGTGCCAGCACTTGGTACCAAGAGACCCAGTACTTC
>TRBD1|TRBV5-1|TRBJ2-7
CASSADRGLHSSYEQYF
TGCGCCAGCAGCGCGGACAGGGGCCTTCATAGCTCCTACGAGCAGTACTTC
>.|TRBV27|TRBJ2-2
CASSWGRTGELFF
TGTGCCAGCAGTTGGGGTCGTACCGGGGAGCTGTTTTTT
>.|TRBV2|TRBJ1-4
CASSVERGGEKLFF
TGTGCCAGCAGCGTGGAGAGGGGTGGTGAAAAACTGTTTTTT
>TRBD1|TRBV5-5|TRBJ1-5
CASSYLDRGGNQPQHF
TGTGCCAGCAGCTACCTGGACAGGGGAGGTAATCAGCCCCAGCATTTT
>.|TRBV24-1|TRBJ2-2
CATSDLTGQGSGELFF
TGTGCCACCAGTGATTTGACAGGCCAGGGGTCCGGGGAGCTGTTTTTT
>.|TRBV5-4|TRBJ1-2
CASSSLLLGHQSNYGYTF
TGTGCCAGCAGCTCCTTACTACTGGGACACCAAAGTAACTATGGCTACACCTTC
>.|TRBV15|TRBJ2-7
CATSRDTGRIYEQYF
TGTGCCACCAGCAGAGATACGGGAAGGATCTACGAGCAGTACTTC
>TRBD2|TRBV5-1|TRBJ2-2
CASSLQGLAGGSGELFF
TGCGCCAGCAGCTTGCAGGGACTAGCGGGAGGAAGCGGGGAGCTGTTTTTT